The 11 T cell receptor beta chains given below trace back to one sample, sequenced in a study of blood T cell repertoires in COVID-19. Data came from immunoSEQ multiplex PCR; TCRdb stores just in-frame clones and leaves some out. The sample carries 300,000 to 400,000 clones, about 88% recorded once. Input material: peripheral blood. The receptor source for this set is a woman aged 70-85 years with COVID-19, enrolled during active disease.

As for this clone: Other nucleotide sequences from this sample produce the same CDR3. V and J are TRBV12-5 and TRBJ2-6, with no clear D. Trimming pared 5 bases from V and 3 bases from J, leaving 5 bases between. There are 13 residues in the CDR3. The germline gives CDR1 LGHNT, CDR2 FRNRAP. This chain's CDR3 is CASGPSGANVLTF. DNA for the CDR3: TGTGCTAGTGGTCCCAGTGGGGCCAACGTCCTGACTTTC.

The chain recombines TRBV28 with TRBJ2-6; TRBD1 might be the D (6 bases). There are 16 residues in the CDR3. Trimming cost V 0 bases and J 2 bases, with 8 bases left between them. Germline lookup yields CDR1 MDHEN and CDR2 SYDVKM. CDR3 loop: CASSLWTGAGANVLTF. CDR3 nucleotide sequence: TGTGCCAGCAGTTTATGGACAGGCGCTGGGGCCAACGTCCTGACTTTC.

CDR3 in DNA: TGTGCCAGCGCCCTCCTATTAGAGTTTATGAACACTGAAGCTTTCTTT. This gives the protein CASALLLEFMNTEAFF. The V gene is TRBV27, the J gene TRBJ1-1; D call uncertain. The CDR3 is made up of 16 amino acids. Germline V lookup: CDR1 MNHEY, CDR2 SMNVEV (reference sequence). The ends were cut back, 8 bases at V and 0 bases at J, with 19 bases in the middle.

This chain uses TRBV10-3 with TRBJ1-1, with D possibly being TRBD1 (6 bases). V gave up 4 bases and J gave up 6 bases, with 12 bases separating them. CDR3 length: 13 amino acids. Germline values: CDR1 ENHRY, CDR2 SYGVKD. The CDR3 bases are TGTGCCATCAGTGGGACAGTGGGGGCTGAAGCTTTCTTT. Translation: CAISGTVGAEAFF.

In nucleotides, the CDR3 is TGCGCCAGCAGTCGTCGAGGCCTTAATCAGCCCCAGCATTTT. This encodes CASSRRGLNQPQHF. The chain is built from TRBV23-1 and TRBJ1-5; no firm D call. TRBV23-1 is noted as an ORF with a role that remains uncertain. Trimming left V 4 bases short and J 4 bases short, with 11 bases between. This CDR3 is 14 amino acids long.

The rearrangement joins TRBV28 to TRBJ1-2, with D hard to call. The CDR3 is made up of 14 amino acids. CDR1 and CDR2 from the germline V gene are MDHEN and SYDVKM. V was cut by 6 bases and J by 4 bases, with 15 bases left in between. The CDR3 coding sequence is TGTGCCAGCAGCTCCCCGGCGGCTGGCTATGGCTACACCTTC. It codes for CASSSPAAGYGYTF.

The chain links TRBV18 to TRBJ1-5; perhaps TRBD1 as D (5 bases). Germline assignment: CDR1 KGHSH and CDR2 LQKENI. The CDR3 runs to 13 residues. V lost 4 bases, J lost 1 base, and 5 bases lay in between. In nucleotides, the CDR3 is TGTGCCAGCTCACAGGGGAGCAATCAGCCCCAGCATTTT. Protein product: CASSQGSNQPQHF.

V usage is TRBV7-9 and J usage is TRBJ1-3; D remains ambiguous. In germline, CDR1 is SEHNR, CDR2 FQNEAQ (reference sequence). The CDR3 totals 17 residues. V was cut by 2 bases and J by 4 bases, with 18 bases left in between. CDR3 in DNA: TGTGCCAGCAGCTTAATCAAAGACATAACGGGAGGAAACACCATATATTTT. This gives the protein CASSLIKDITGGNTIYF.

The chain employs TRBV7-2 and TRBJ1-5, with unresolved D. Trimming pared 1 base from V and 4 bases from J, leaving 8 bases between. Germline CDR1 reads SGHTA; CDR2 reads FQGNSA. This CDR3 has 14 residues. The CDR3 coding sequence is TGTGCCAGCAGCTTAGACAGAACAAATCAGCCCCAGCATTTT. Translation: CASSLDRTNQPQHF.

The chain employs TRBV9 and TRBJ1-4; 7 bases fit TRBD1. The germline V gene has CDR1 SGDLS and CDR2 YYNGEE. V shed 5 bases and J 6 bases; nucleotides not matched to a gene: 13. This CDR3 comprises 16 residues. This CDR3 is CASSRSGTVGDEKLFF. Here the CDR3 DNA reads TGTGCCAGCAGTCGCTCCGGGACAGTGGGCGATGAAAAACTGTTTTTT.

The V gene is TRBV5-1, the J gene TRBJ1-3; 7 nucleotides line up with TRBD1. The V segment lost 3 bases and the J segment 8 bases; nucleotides outside the gene matches: 11. Germline V gene lookup returns CDR1 SGHRS and CDR2 YFSETQ. The CDR3 length is 15 residues. The DNA of the CDR3 is TGCGCCAGCAGCTCCCTGACAGGGTTTGGTGACACCATATATTTT. Translated, it gives CASSSLTGFGDTIYF.